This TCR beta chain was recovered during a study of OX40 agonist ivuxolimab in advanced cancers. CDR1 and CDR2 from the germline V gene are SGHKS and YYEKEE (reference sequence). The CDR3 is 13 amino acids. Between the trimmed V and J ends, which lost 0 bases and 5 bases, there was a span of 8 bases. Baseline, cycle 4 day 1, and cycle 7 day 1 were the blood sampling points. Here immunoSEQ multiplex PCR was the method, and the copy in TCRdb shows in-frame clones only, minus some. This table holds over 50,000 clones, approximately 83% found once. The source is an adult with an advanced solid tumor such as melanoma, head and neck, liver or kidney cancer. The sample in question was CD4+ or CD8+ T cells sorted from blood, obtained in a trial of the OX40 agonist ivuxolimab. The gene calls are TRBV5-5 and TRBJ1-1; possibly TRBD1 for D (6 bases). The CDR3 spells CASSLDRETEAFF. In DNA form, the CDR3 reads TGTGCCAGCAGCTTGGACAGGGAAACTGAAGCTTTCTTT.